Below, 17 T cell receptor beta chains from the same sample are listed, as sequenced in a study of blood T cell repertoires in COVID-19. Method: immunoSEQ multiplex PCR; TCRdb's copy keeps in-frame clones and lacks some. The sample yields about 140,000 clones, approximately 78% seen once. The sample consisted of peripheral blood. Receptors originate from a woman older than 75 with acute or convalescent COVID-19.

V and J are TRBV7-9 and TRBJ2-1, with D unclear. Trimming pared 4 bases from V and 2 bases from J, leaving 12 bases between. Germline CDR1 is SEHNR and CDR2 is FQNEAQ (reference sequence). This CDR3 is 15 amino acids long. CDR3 region: CASSSRSGAYNEQFF. CDR3 DNA sequence: TGTGCCAGCAGCTCTAGATCTGGTGCCTACAATGAGCAGTTCTTC.

The chain employs TRBV28 and TRBJ2-3, with 15 bases aligning to TRBD2. Germline-derived CDR1 and CDR2 are MDHEN and SYDVKM. V lost 5 bases and J lost 8; bases outside the gene matches: 5. The length of the CDR3 is 15 residues. The CDR3 DNA is TGTGCCAGCAGTCCGGGACTAGCGGGGGGTTTTACGCAGTATTTT. It is translated as CASSPGLAGGFTQYF. Combining the CDR3 with reference TRBV28 and TRBJ2-3 gives the whole variable domain DVKVTQSSRYLVKRTGEKVFLECVQDMDHENMFWYRQDPGLGLRLIYFSYDVKMKEKGDIPEGYSVSREKKERFSLILESASTNQTSMYLCASSPGLAGGFTQYFGPGTRLTVL.

The rearrangement joins TRBV5-4 to TRBJ2-1; D is possibly TRBD1 (5 bases). The germline gives CDR1 SGHNT, CDR2 YYREEE (reference sequence). The CDR3 covers 13 residues. V lost 2 bases to trimming and J lost 7 bases, with 10 bases between them. The CDR3: CASSFQGRNEQFF. CDR3 sequence (DNA): TGTGCCAGCAGCTTTCAGGGAAGGAATGAGCAGTTCTTC.

The chain couples TRBV5-6 to TRBJ1-2; TRBD1 agrees at 8 bases. The ends lost 0 bases at V and 4 bases at J; junction bases unmatched: 11. The CDR3 runs 17 residues. Germline V gene sequence: CDR1 SGHDT, CDR2 YYEEEE. The CDR3 DNA reads TGTGCCAGCAGCTTGGGGGCCGTGGGGACAGGTGGCTATGGCTACACCTTC. It yields the protein CASSLGAVGTGGYGYTF.

The chain links TRBV5-4 to TRBJ2-5; tentatively, D is TRBD1 (6 bases). V lost 1 base and J lost 5, with 12 bases in between. CDR1 and CDR2 from the germline V gene are SGHNT and YYREEE (reference sequence). CDR3 length: 14 amino acids. DNA of the CDR3: TGTGCCAGCAGCTTGAAGACAGGAGCCGAGACCCAGTACTTC. It encodes CASSLKTGAETQYF.

The rearrangement uses TRBV6-4 and TRBJ2-1; 9 bases line up with TRBD2. Germline CDR1 is MRHNA and CDR2 is SNTAGT. The CDR3 contains 16 residues. Trimming took 7 bases from V and 4 from J; bases not matched to a gene: 11. The CDR3 DNA reads TGTGCCAGCACCACGACTAGCGGACGTTATTACAATGAGCAGTTCTTC. Its translation: CASTTTSGRYYNEQFF.

V is TRBV7-2 and J is TRBJ1-4; 8 nucleotides agree with TRBD1. This CDR3 region has 15 residues. V dropped 0 bases and J dropped 7; count of bases not matched to a gene: 4. Germline CDR1 SGHTA, CDR2 FQGNSA. CDR3 sequence: CASSLARTGREKLFF. CDR3 nucleotides: TGTGCCAGCAGCTTAGCCAGGACAGGGCGTGAAAAACTGTTTTTT.

This clone has a handful of counts. J is TRBJ1-2 and V is TRBV27; unclear D gene. Trimming cost V 5 bases and J 8 bases, with 18 bases left between them. Germline V gene sequence: CDR1 MNHEY, CDR2 SMNVEV (reference sequence). The CDR3 is made up of 14 amino acids. CDR3 sequence: CASSPDRPGGGYTF. The CDR3, as DNA: TGTGCCAGCAGTCCAGATCGGCCCGGCGGGGGCTACACCTTC.

The V and J genes are TRBV28 and TRBJ1-1; no definite D call. Trimming removed 6 bases from V and 5 bases from J, with 13 bases in between. The CDR3 spans 13 residues. Germline CDR1 is MDHEN and CDR2 is SYDVKM. CDR3 loop: CASRPTTITEAFF. For the CDR3, the DNA is TGTGCCAGCAGACCAACTACGATAACTGAAGCTTTCTTT. Using reference TRBV28 and TRBJ1-1 for the parts outside the CDR3, the full variable domain is DVKVTQSSRYLVKRTGEKVFLECVQDMDHENMFWYRQDPGLGLRLIYFSYDVKMKEKGDIPEGYSVSREKKERFSLILESASTNQTSMYLCASRPTTITEAFFGQGTRLTVV.

The V call is TRBV27, the J call TRBJ2-1; perhaps TRBD2 as D (5 bases). This CDR3 comprises 14 residues. Per the germline V gene, CDR1 is MNHEY and CDR2 is SMNVEV (reference sequence). Trimming left V 1 base short and J 4 bases short, with 8 bases between. CDR3 sequence reads: CASSLLRGYNEQFF. For the CDR3, the DNA is TGTGCCAGCAGTTTATTGCGAGGGTACAATGAGCAGTTCTTC.

The gene calls are TRBV6-5 and TRBJ2-1; 8 bases map to TRBD1. V lost 7 bases to trimming and J lost 5 bases; unmatched junction nucleotides: 10. CDR1 MNHEY and CDR2 SVGAGI come from the germline V gene. This CDR3 is built from 15 residues. CDR3: CASTSLGQDDNEQFF. The DNA for the CDR3 is TGTGCCAGCACCTCCTTGGGACAGGATGACAATGAGCAGTTCTTC.

The V and J genes are TRBV27 and TRBJ2-3; D might be TRBD1 (5 bases). V lost 5 bases and J lost 5, with 20 bases in between. CDR3 length: 16 amino acids. From germline, CDR1 is MNHEY and CDR2 SMNVEV (reference sequence). Here the CDR3 reads CASSRYGTRAIDTQYF. CDR3 in DNA: TGTGCCAGCAGTCGATACGGTACCAGGGCGATAGATACGCAGTATTTT.

The V call is TRBV30, the J call TRBJ2-7; D gene ambiguous. Trimming stripped 1 base from V and 2 bases from J, with 12 bases between. The CDR3 runs 14 residues. The germline V gene has CDR1 GTSNPN and CDR2 SVGIG (reference sequence). CDR3 DNA: TGTGCCTGGAGTGGATTACGAGGTACCTACGAGCAGTACTTC. Translating it yields CAWSGLRGTYEQYF.

This chain links TRBV7-2 with TRBJ1-2, with D possibly being TRBD1 (5 bases). The ends were cut back, 5 bases at V and 3 bases at J, with 16 bases in the middle. The CDR3 has 15 amino acids. CDR1 and CDR2 from the germline V gene are SGHTA and FQGNSA. CDR3 sequence: CASSPSLDNYYGYTF. The CDR3 coding sequence is TGTGCCAGCAGCCCGTCATTGGACAACTACTATGGCTACACCTTC.

This clone has more than one count but fewer than ten. The chain carries TRBV30 and TRBJ2-7; possible D gene TRBD1, 5 bases. V was clipped by 1 base and J by 5 bases, with 6 bases between them. This CDR3 region has 11 residues. In germline, CDR1 is GTSNPN, CDR2 SVGIG (reference sequence). The CDR3 loop reads CAWSGRDEQYF. As DNA, the CDR3 is TGTGCCTGGAGTGGCAGGGACGAGCAGTACTTC. The whole variable domain, remainder taken from reference TRBV30 and TRBJ2-7, is SQTIHQWPATLVQPVGSPLSLECTVEGTSNPNLYWYRQAAGRGLQLLFYSVGIGQISSEVPQNLSASRPQDRQFILSSKKLLLSDSGFYLCAWSGRDEQYFGPGTRLTVT.

This clone was recorded only once. V is TRBV27 and J is TRBJ2-7; 8 nucleotides match TRBD2. Germline V lookup: CDR1 MNHEY, CDR2 SMNVEV (reference sequence). V lost 5 bases, J lost 3 bases, and 9 bases stayed unmatched. The CDR3 runs 15 residues. CDR3 residues: CASSPPGLALYEQYF. CDR3 in DNA: TGTGCCAGCAGTCCCCCTGGACTAGCCCTCTACGAGCAGTACTTC.

This rearrangement joins TRBV27 to TRBJ2-7; 8 bases are a match to TRBD1. The CDR3 consists of 13 residues. Germline trimming cut 6 bases from V and 3 bases from J; bases unmatched to any gene: 4. From germline, CDR1 is MNHEY and CDR2 SMNVEV (reference sequence). The CDR3 protein is CASRRQGIYEQYF. The CDR3 nucleotides read TGTGCCAGCAGGCGACAGGGGATCTACGAGCAGTACTTC.